This T cell receptor beta chain was sequenced in a study of cytomegalovirus exposure and HLA in healthy donors. V lost 0 bases and J lost 4, with 13 bases in between. The CDR3 is 15 residues long. The germline V gene has CDR1 SGHRS and CDR2 YFSETQ. Whole-study findings and limits: Sequencing likely caused a cluster of highly shared sequence variants.

This clone has just one count. Its antigen is not known. PCR was performed using 60 Vbeta and 13 Jbeta primers. Libraries were prepared by immunoSEQ multiplex PCR; TCRdb keeps only in-frame clonotypes and omits some of them. The table records roughly 150,000 clones, roughly 82% of them present only once. This TCR came from a man aged 25 to 40 in good health and CMV-seropositive. The chain links TRBV5-1 to TRBJ1-2, with D maybe TRBD1 (6 bases). The material sequenced was PBMCs. CDR3 sequence reads: CASSLGLGGFYGYTF. Here the CDR3 DNA reads TGCGCCAGCAGCTTGGGTCTAGGGGGATTCTATGGCTACACCTTC.